These 8 T cell receptor beta chains came from one sample sequenced in a study of blood T cell repertoires in COVID-19. The table came from immunoSEQ multiplex PCR; TCRdb's copy has only in-frame clones and leaves some out. The sample contains 65,000 to 90,000 clones, roughly nine tenths of which appear only once. The material sequenced was peripheral blood. The receptor source for this set is a man of 80 years or more with acute or convalescent COVID-19.

The genes are TRBV18 and TRBJ1-2; D is perhaps TRBD1 (5 bases). V lost 2 bases and J lost 3, with 10 bases in between. This CDR3 has 14 amino acids. Per the germline V gene, CDR1 is KGHSH and CDR2 is LQKENI. CDR3 residues: CASSPTGLDYGYTF. DNA for the CDR3: TGTGCCAGCTCACCAACGGGACTCGACTATGGCTACACCTTC.

The chain employs TRBV25-1 and TRBJ2-2; 8 bases map to TRBD2. The CDR3 is 14 residues long. Germline V lookup: CDR1 MGHDK, CDR2 SYGVNS. With V trimmed by 7 bases and J by 4 bases, 5 bases remained unmatched. The CDR3 DNA is TGTGCCAGCAAAGCGGGGGTAACCACCGGGGAGCTGTTTTTT. Amino acids: CASKAGVTTGELFF.

The sample holds one count of this clone. The V and J genes are TRBV9 and TRBJ2-2, with D possibly TRBD2 on 6 matching bases. The germline V and J ends were trimmed by 0 bases and 7 bases, with 13 bases remaining between them. There are 15 residues in the CDR3. Germline CDR1 is SGDLS and CDR2 is YYNGEE. DNA of the CDR3: TGTGCCAGCAGCGTAGTGGGCGGGAACGGCGGGGAGCTGTTTTTT. Translated, it gives CASSVVGGNGGELFF.

The V call is TRBV18, the J call TRBJ1-3; no clear D. This CDR3 region has 16 residues. Trimming took 1 base from V and 0 from J, leaving 10 bases between them. CDR1 is KGHSH and CDR2 is LQKENI in the germline V gene. CDR3 DNA: TGTGCCAGCTCACCACGGGCCGAGAGCTCTGGAAACACCATATATTTT. It yields the protein CASSPRAESSGNTIYF.

This sequence joins TRBV19 and TRBJ1-4, with D tentatively TRBD1 (6 bases). V lost 6 bases to trimming and J lost 7 bases, with 18 bases between them. CDR1 and CDR2 (germline): LNHDA, SQIVND (reference sequence). The CDR3 loop spans 15 amino acids. The CDR3 spells CASSGQGLVGEKLFF. The CDR3 DNA reads as TGTGCCAGTAGCGGCCAGGGGTTAGTAGGTGAAAAACTGTTTTTT.

V gene TRBV24-1 combines with J gene TRBJ2-2; 7 bases are shared with TRBD1. The CDR3 runs 16 residues. V was pared by 4 bases and J by 0 bases, with 4 bases of the junction left unmatched. Per the germline V gene, CDR1 is KGHDR and CDR2 is SFDVKD. CDR3 loop: CATSDPGTANTGELFF. Written as DNA, the CDR3 is TGTGCCACCAGTGACCCCGGGACAGCGAACACCGGGGAGCTGTTTTTT.

The chain links TRBV18 to TRBJ1-2; D is ambiguous. This CDR3 has 13 amino acids. Germline CDR1 and CDR2: KGHSH and LQKENI. The V end was cut by 3 bases, the J end by 6 bases, with 11 bases between. CDR3 sequence: CASSPNLDDGYTF. CDR3 in DNA: TGTGCCAGCTCACCGAATCTAGACGATGGCTACACCTTC.

The rearrangement joins TRBV29-1 to TRBJ1-2; the D gene is possibly TRBD1 (6 bases). The CDR3 totals 13 residues. The ends were cut back, 5 bases at V and 4 bases at J, with 14 bases in the middle. The V gene's germline CDR1 is SQVTM and CDR2 ANQGSEA. CDR3 sequence (DNA): TGCAGCGTTCTGGACAGTGGGAGCTATGGCTACACCTTC. It codes for CSVLDSGSYGYTF.